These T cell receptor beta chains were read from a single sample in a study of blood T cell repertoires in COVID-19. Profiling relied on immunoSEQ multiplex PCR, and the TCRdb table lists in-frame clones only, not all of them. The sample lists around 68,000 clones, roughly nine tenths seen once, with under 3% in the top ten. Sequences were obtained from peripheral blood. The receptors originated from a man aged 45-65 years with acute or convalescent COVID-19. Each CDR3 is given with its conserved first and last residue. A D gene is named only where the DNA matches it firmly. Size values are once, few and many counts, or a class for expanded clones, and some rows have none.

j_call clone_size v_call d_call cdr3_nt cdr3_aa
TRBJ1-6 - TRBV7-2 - TGTGCCAGCAGATCATCGGGGAATTATAATTCACCCCTCCACTTT CASRSSGNYNSPLHF
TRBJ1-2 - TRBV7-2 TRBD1 TGTGCCAGCAGCTCAGGACAGGGGACGGGCGGCTACACCTTC CASSSGQGTGGYTF
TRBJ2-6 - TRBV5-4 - TGTGCCAGCAGCCCCGCTGAGCGGGCTCGTGGGGCCAACGTCCTGACTTTC CASSPAERARGANVLTF
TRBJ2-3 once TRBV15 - TGTGCCACCAGCGGGGGGGCGATCACAGATACGCAGTATTTT CATSGGAITDTQYF
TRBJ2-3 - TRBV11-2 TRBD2 TGTGCCAGCAGCAATGGACTAGCGGGAGTAAGTCCTTCAGATACGCAGTATTTT CASSNGLAGVSPSDTQYF
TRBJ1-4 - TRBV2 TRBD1 TGTGCCAGCAAGGGACAGGGTATGCCTAATGAAAAACTGTTTTTT CASKGQGMPNEKLFF
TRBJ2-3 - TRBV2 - TGTGCCAGCAGTGAATTCGGGGATAGCACAGATACGCAGTATTTT CASSEFGDSTDTQYF
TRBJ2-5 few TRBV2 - TGTGCCAGCAGTTCCCGGACAGAAGAGACCCAGTACTTC CASSSRTEETQYF
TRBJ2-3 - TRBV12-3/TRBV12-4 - TGTGCCAGCAGTCTCGGGGTTGGGACGCAGTATTTT CASSLGVGTQYF
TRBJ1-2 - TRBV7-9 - TGTGCCAGCAGCTTAGCTGTTCAGGGTTCCAAGGGCTACACCTTC CASSLAVQGSKGYTF
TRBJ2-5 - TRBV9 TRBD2 TGTGCCAGCAGTGCCGGACTAGCGGGAGTAGAGACCCAGTACTTC CASSAGLAGVETQYF
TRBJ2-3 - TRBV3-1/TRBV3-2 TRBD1 TGTGCCAGCAGCCATTGGGACAGGGATACAGATACGCAGTATTTT CASSHWDRDTDTQYF
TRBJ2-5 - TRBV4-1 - TGCGCCAGCAGCCAAGAGACCGCGGGACAAGAGACCCAGTACTTC CASSQETAGQETQYF
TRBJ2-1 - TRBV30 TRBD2 TGTGCCTGGAGTGCTAGCGGAGACTCCTACAATGAGCAGTTCTTC CAWSASGDSYNEQFF
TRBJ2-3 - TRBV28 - TGTGCCAGCAGTTTTTGGGCAGGGGTTACTAGCACAGATACGCAGTATTTT CASSFWAGVTSTDTQYF
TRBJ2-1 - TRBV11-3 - TGTGCCAGCAGCCACGCACCAGGGTCCCTCAATGAGCAGTTCTTC CASSHAPGSLNEQFF
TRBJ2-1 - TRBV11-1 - TGTGCCAGCAGCTCTACGGGAGTCACCGATGAGCAGTTCTTC CASSSTGVTDEQFF
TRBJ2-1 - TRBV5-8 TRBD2 TGTGCCAGCAGCGCCGGGACTAGCGGGAGACTTGAGCAGTTCTTC CASSAGTSGRLEQFF
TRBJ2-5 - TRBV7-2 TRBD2 TGTGCCAGCAGCTTAGGGCGCGGGAGGGTTCAAGAGACCCAGTACTTC CASSLGRGRVQETQYF
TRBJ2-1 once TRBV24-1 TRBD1 TGTGCCACCAGTGATCCCGGGACAGGGGGCGTGAATGAGCAGTTCTTC CATSDPGTGGVNEQFF
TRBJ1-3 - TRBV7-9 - TGTGCCAGTGCGACAGTCTCTGGAAACACCATATATTTT CASATVSGNTIYF
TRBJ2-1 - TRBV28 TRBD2 TGTGCCAGCGAACGGGAGGGCCGAAGTAATGAGCAGTTCTTC CASEREGRSNEQFF
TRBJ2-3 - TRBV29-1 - TGCAGCGTTGTTTGGGAGAGGAAGAGCACAGATACGCAGTATTTT CSVVWERKSTDTQYF
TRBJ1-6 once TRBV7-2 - TGTGCCAGCAGCCACGCCCGGGGGAGGGGTAATTCACCCCTCCACTTT CASSHARGRGNSPLHF
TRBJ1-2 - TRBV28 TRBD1 TGTGCCAGCGGGAAGGGACAGCAATTGAGAGGCTACACCTTC CASGKGQQLRGYTF
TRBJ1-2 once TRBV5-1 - TGCGCCAGCAGAGGGGAAAGGGACTATGGCTACACCTTC CASRGERDYGYTF
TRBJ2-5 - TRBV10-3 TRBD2 TGTGCCATCAGTGTATCTAATAGCGGGAGTAGTAGGGAGACCCAGTACTTC CAISVSNSGSSRETQYF
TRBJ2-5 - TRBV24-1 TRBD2 TGTGCCACCAGTGCCGGGGGGGCGACAGAAGAGACCCAGTACTTC CATSAGGATEETQYF
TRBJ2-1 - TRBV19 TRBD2 TGTGCCAGTAGTAGTTTAGCGGGAGAGGGCAATGAGCAGTTCTTC CASSSLAGEGNEQFF
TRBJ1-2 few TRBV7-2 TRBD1 TGTGCCAGCAGCACCCAAGGGACAGGGGGCGGCTACACCTTC CASSTQGTGGGYTF
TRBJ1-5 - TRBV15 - TGTGCCACCAGCGAGGGGACTGTCCTAAGGAATCAGCCCCAGCATTTT CATSEGTVLRNQPQHF
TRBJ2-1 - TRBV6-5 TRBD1 TGTGCCAGCAGTTACCTGGACAGGGAAAGTGAGCAGTTCTTC CASSYLDRESEQFF
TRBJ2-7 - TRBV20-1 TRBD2 TGCAGTGCTAGTAGGCGGGAGGGCCCGGTCTACGAGCAGTACTTC CSASRREGPVYEQYF
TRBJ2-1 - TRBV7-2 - TGTGCCAGCAGCTTAGACGGTGGGAGCTATGAGCAGTTCTTC CASSLDGGSYEQFF
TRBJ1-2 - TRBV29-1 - TGCAGCGTTGAAGGACAGACCTATGGCTACACCTTC CSVEGQTYGYTF
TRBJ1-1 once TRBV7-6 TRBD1 TGTGCCAGCAGCTTAGTATCGCCGGGACAGGGGAACACTGAAGCTTTCTTT CASSLVSPGQGNTEAFF
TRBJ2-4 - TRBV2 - TGTGCCAGCAGCGCGCAGGGGAGAAACATTCAGTACTTC CASSAQGRNIQYF
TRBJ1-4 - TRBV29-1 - TGCAGCGTTAAAGTACAGGGAGCTGCGGCTAATGAAAAACTGTTTTTT CSVKVQGAAANEKLFF
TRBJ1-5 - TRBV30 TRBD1 TGTGCCTGGACCCCCGGGACAGGGGACAATCAGCCCCAGCATTTT CAWTPGTGDNQPQHF